These 8 T cell receptor beta chains share one sample of origin, sequenced in a study of blood T cell repertoires in COVID-19. TCRdb's copy holds only in-frame clones and misses some; the assay was immunoSEQ multiplex PCR. The sample lists 140,000 to 150,000 clones; 88% were seen once. The sequenced material came from peripheral blood. These receptors came from a man in his fifties or sixties with active or convalescent COVID-19.

The rearrangement joins TRBV7-6 to TRBJ2-7; 10 bases fit TRBD2. CDR3 size: 16 residues. Germline values: CDR1 SGHVS, CDR2 FNYEAQ. With V trimmed by 2 bases and J by 4 bases, 8 bases remained unmatched. CDR3 in amino acids: CASSLLASGSKYEQYF. CDR3 nucleotides: TGTGCCAGCAGCTTACTGGCTAGCGGGAGTAAATACGAGCAGTACTTC. Complete variable domain (other parts from reference TRBV7-6 and TRBJ2-7): GAGVSQSPRYKVTKRGQDVALRCDPISGHVSLYWYRQALGQGPEFLTYFNYEAQQDKSGLPNDRFSAERPEGSISTLTIQRTEQRDSAMYRCASSLLASGSKYEQYFGPGTRLTVT.

This clone occurred once. The chain joins TRBV24-1 to TRBJ2-1, with D possibly being TRBD2 (6 bases). Germline-derived CDR1 and CDR2 are KGHDR and SFDVKD. V lost 3 bases to trimming and J lost 4 bases, with 12 bases between them. The CDR3 covers 15 residues. In nucleotides, the CDR3 is TGTGCCACCAGTGATGCGACTAGATTATACAATGAGCAGTTCTTC. Protein sequence: CATSDATRLYNEQFF.

CDR3 sequence reads: CASSMTGGVYGYTF. The CDR3 region has the DNA TGCGCCAGCAGCATGACAGGGGGGGTCTATGGCTACACCTTC. The genes are TRBV5-1 and TRBJ1-2; TRBD1 matches at 9 bases. Germline CDR1 SGHRS, CDR2 YFSETQ. The CDR3 totals 14 residues. Losses at the gene ends were 4 bases for V and 4 bases for J; bases not matched to a gene: 5.

This clone was found once. This chain links TRBV28 with TRBJ2-5; 8 bases map to TRBD2. Trimming cost V 6 bases and J 1 base; bases outside gene matches: 7. This CDR3 region has 15 residues. The germline V gene has CDR1 MDHEN and CDR2 SYDVKM. As DNA, the CDR3 is TGTGCCAGCAGCCCGGGAGGGCCGCTCCAAGAGACCCAGTACTTC. Its protein product is CASSPGGPLQETQYF.

This chain joins TRBV29-1 and TRBJ2-5; TRBD2 aligns across 7 bases. Germline V lookup: CDR1 SQVTM, CDR2 ANQGSEA. J gave up 6 bases and V 7 bases, and 17 bases lay outside the gene matches. The CDR3 has 15 residues. The CDR3 is CSGEGLAALGKTQYF. The CDR3 DNA reads TGCAGCGGTGAGGGGCTAGCGGCATTGGGGAAGACCCAGTACTTC.

The chain carries TRBV6-2 or TRBV6-3 and TRBJ1-1; possible D gene TRBD1, 5 bases. The CDR3 covers 13 residues. Germline CDR1 and CDR2: MNHEY and SVGEGT. V was shortened by 4 bases and J by 5 bases, with 11 bases between the two germline ends. The CDR3 sequence: CASSLRQKTEAFF. The CDR3 nucleotides read TGTGCCAGCAGTTTACGACAGAAGACTGAAGCTTTCTTT.

The rearrangement joins TRBV4-2 to TRBJ2-3; 9 bases line up with TRBD2. This CDR3 has 17 residues. J was trimmed by 3 bases and V by 0 bases; bases with no gene match: 7. Germline V gene data show CDR1 as LGHNA and CDR2 as YNFKEQ. CDR3 nucleotide sequence: TGTGCCAGCAGCCAAGATCGAAGCGGGAGGCAAACAGATACGCAGTATTTT. It encodes CASSQDRSGRQTDTQYF.

V gene TRBV12-3 or TRBV12-4 combines with J gene TRBJ2-7; a possible D gene is TRBD1 (6 bases). V lost 3 bases to trimming and J lost 7 bases, with 13 bases between them. The CDR3 contains 13 residues. As DNA, the CDR3 is TGTGCCAGCAGTTTGGGGGCAGGGCCAGAGCAGTACTTC. This gives the protein CASSLGAGPEQYF.